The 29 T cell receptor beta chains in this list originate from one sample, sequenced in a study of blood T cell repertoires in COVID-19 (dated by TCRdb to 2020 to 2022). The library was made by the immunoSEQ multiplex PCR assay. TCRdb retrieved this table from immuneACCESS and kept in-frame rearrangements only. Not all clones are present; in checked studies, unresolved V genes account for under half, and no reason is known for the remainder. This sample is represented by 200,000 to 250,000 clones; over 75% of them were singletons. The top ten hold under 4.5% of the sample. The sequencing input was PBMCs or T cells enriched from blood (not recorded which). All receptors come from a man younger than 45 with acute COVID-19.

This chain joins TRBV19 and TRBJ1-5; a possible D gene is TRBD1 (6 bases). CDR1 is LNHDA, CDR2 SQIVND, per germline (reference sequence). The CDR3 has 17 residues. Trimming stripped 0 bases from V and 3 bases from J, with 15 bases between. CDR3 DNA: TGTGCCAGTAGTATAGAGGGGCCGGCGGGGGCCAATCAGCCCCAGCATTTT. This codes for CASSIEGPAGANQPQHF. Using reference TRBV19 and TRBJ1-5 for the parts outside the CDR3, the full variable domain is DGGITQSPKYLFRKEGQNVTLSCEQNLNHDAMYWYRQDPGQGLRLIYYSQIVNDFQKGDIAEGYSVSREKKESFPLTVTSAQKNPTAFYLCASSIEGPAGANQPQHFGDGTRLSIL.

The CDR3 nucleotides are TGTGCCAGTAGTCCCAGCCGGGAGAGAGACTTAGCTTTGGAGACCCAGTACTTC. This gives the protein CASSPSRERDLALETQYF. J is TRBJ2-5 and V is TRBV19; a weak D match, TRBD2 (6 bases). Germline lookup yields CDR1 LNHDA and CDR2 SQIVND (reference sequence). This CDR3 has 18 residues. Trimming took 5 bases from V and 5 from J, leaving 27 bases between them.

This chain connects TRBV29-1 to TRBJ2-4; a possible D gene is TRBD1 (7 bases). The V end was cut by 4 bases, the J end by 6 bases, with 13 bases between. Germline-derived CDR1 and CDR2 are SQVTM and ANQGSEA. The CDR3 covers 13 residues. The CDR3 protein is CSVAGQGGNIQYF. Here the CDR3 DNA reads TGCAGCGTTGCAGGCCAGGGGGGAAACATTCAGTACTTC.

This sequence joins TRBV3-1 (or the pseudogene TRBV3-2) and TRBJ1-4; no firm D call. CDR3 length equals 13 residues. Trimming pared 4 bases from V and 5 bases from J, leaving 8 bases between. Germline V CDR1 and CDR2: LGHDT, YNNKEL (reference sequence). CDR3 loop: CASSLGRNEKLFF. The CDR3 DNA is TGTGCCAGCAGCCTGGGCAGGAATGAAAAACTGTTTTTT.

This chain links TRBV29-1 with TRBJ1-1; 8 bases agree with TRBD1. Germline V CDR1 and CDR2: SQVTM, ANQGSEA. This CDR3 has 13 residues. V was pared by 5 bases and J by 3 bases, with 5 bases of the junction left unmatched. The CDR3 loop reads CSVQPGGDTEAFF. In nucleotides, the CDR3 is TGCAGCGTTCAACCAGGGGGCGACACTGAAGCTTTCTTT.

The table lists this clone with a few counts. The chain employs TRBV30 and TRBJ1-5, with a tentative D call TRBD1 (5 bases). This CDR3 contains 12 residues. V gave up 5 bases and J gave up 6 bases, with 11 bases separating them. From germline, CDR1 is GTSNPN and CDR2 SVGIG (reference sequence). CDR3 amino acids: CAWQGSGQPQHF. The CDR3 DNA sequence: TGTGCCTGGCAGGGCTCCGGTCAGCCCCAGCATTTT.

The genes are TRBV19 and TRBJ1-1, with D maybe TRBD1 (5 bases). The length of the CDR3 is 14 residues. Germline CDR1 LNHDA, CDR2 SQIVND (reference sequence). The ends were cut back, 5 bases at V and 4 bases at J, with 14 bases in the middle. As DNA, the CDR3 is TGTGCCAGTAGTTCCCGTGGGGGGGGCACTGAAGCTTTCTTT. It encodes CASSSRGGGTEAFF.

CDR3 sequence (DNA): TGTGCCAGCAGCTTAGAGGCGACAGGACCTCTCTATGGCTACACCTTC. This translates into CASSLEATGPLYGYTF. The chain links TRBV7-6 to TRBJ1-2, with D perhaps matching TRBD1 (6 bases). Trimming left V 1 base short and J 4 bases short, with 16 bases between. Germline assignment: CDR1 SGHVS and CDR2 FNYEAQ. This CDR3 has 16 residues.

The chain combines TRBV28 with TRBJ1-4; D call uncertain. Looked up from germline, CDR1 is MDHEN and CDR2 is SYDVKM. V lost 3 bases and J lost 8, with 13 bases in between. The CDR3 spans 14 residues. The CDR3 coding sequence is TGTGCCAGCAGTTTGCGGGGAGCTAGAGAAAAACTGTTTTTT. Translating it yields CASSLRGAREKLFF.

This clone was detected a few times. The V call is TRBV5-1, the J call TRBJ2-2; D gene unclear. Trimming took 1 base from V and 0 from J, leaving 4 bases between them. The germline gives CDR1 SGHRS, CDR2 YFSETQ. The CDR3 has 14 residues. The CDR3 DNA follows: TGCGCCAGCAGCTTGTGGCCGAACACCGGGGAGCTGTTTTTT. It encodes CASSLWPNTGELFF. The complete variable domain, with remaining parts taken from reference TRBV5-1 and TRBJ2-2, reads KAGVTQTPRYLIKTRGQQVTLSCSPISGHRSVSWYQQTPGQGLQFLFEYFSETQRNKGNFPGRFSGRQFSNSRSEMNVSTLELGDSALYLCASSLWPNTGELFFGEGSRLTVL.

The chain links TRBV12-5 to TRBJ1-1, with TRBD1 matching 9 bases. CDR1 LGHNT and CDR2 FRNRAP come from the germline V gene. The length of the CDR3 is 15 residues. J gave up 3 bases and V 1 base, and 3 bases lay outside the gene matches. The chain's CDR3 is CASGLARQGDTEAFF. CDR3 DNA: TGTGCTAGTGGTTTGGCGAGACAGGGGGACACTGAAGCTTTCTTT.

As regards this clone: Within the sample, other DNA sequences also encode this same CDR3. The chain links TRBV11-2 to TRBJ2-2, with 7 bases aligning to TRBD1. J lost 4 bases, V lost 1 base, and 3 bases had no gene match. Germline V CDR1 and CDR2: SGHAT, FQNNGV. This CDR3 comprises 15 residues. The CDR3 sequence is CASSLVGGVTGELFF. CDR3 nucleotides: TGTGCCAGCAGCTTAGTAGGGGGCGTCACCGGGGAGCTGTTTTTT.

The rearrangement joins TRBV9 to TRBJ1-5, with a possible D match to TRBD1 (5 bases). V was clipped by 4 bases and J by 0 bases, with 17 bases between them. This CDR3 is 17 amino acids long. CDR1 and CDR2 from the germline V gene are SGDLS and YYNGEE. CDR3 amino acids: CASSPSWGENSNQPQHF. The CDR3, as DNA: TGTGCCAGCAGCCCATCTTGGGGGGAGAATAGCAATCAGCCCCAGCATTTT.

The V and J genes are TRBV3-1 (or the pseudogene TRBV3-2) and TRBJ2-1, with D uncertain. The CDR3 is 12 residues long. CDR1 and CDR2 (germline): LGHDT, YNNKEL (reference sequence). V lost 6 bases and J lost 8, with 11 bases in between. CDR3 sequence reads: CASSRGSHEQFF. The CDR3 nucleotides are TGTGCCAGCAGTCGCGGAAGCCATGAGCAGTTCTTC.

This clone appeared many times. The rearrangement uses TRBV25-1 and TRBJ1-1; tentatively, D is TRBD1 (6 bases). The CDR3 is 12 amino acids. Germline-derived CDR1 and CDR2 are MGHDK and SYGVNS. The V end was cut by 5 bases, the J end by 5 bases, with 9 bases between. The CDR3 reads CASSTGWTEAFF. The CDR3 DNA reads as TGTGCCAGCAGTACAGGGTGGACTGAAGCTTTCTTT.

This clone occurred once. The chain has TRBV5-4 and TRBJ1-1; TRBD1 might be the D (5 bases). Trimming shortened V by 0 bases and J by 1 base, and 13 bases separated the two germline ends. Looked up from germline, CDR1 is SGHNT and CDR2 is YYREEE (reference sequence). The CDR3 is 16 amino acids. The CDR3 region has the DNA TGTGCCAGCAGCTTGGAGGCAGGGAGGACGAACACTGAAGCTTTCTTT. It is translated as CASSLEAGRTNTEAFF.

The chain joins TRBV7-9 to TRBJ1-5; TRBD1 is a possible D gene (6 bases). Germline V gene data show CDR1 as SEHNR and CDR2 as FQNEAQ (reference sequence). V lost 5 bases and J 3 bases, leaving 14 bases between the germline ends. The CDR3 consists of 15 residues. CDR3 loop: CASSPQGRDNQPQHF. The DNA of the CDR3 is TGTGCCAGCAGCCCGCAGGGGAGGGACAATCAGCCCCAGCATTTT.

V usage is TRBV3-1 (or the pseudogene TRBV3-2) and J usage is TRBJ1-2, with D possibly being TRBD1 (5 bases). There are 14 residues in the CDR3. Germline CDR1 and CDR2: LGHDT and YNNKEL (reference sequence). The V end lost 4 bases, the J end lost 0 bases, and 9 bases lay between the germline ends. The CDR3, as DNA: TGTGCCAGCAGCCGCGGCAGGGCTAACTATGGCTACACCTTC. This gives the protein CASSRGRANYGYTF.

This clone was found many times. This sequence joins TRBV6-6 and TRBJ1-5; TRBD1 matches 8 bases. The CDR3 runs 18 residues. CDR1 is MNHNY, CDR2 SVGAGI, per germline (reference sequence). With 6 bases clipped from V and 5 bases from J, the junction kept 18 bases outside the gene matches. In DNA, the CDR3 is TGTGCCAGCAGCCGAGCCGGGACAGGACACCTACGGGATCAGCCCCAGCATTTT. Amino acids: CASSRAGTGHLRDQPQHF.

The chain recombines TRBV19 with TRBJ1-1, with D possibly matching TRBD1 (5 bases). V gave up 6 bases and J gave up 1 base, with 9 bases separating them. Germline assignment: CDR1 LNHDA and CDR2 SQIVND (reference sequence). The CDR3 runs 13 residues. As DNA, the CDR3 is TGTGCCAGTAGATTACAGGAGAACACTGAAGCTTTCTTT. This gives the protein CASRLQENTEAFF.

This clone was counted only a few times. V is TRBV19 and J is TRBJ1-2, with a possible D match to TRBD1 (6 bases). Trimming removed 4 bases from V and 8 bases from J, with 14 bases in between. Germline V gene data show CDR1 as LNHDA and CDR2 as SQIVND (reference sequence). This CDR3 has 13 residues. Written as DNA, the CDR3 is TGTGCCAGTAGTAATTCGAGGGGGACCGGCTACACCTTC. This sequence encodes CASSNSRGTGYTF. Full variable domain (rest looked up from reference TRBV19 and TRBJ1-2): DGGITQSPKYLFRKEGQNVTLSCEQNLNHDAMYWYRQDPGQGLRLIYYSQIVNDFQKGDIAEGYSVSREKKESFPLTVTSAQKNPTAFYLCASSNSRGTGYTFGSGTRLTVV.

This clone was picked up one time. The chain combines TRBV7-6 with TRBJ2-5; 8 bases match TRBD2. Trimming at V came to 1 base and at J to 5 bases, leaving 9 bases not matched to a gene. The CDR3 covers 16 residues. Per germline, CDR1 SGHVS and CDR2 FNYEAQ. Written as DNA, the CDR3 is TGTGCCAGCAGCTTAGGTTCGGGACTAGAGTCGGAGACCCAGTACTTC. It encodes CASSLGSGLESETQYF.

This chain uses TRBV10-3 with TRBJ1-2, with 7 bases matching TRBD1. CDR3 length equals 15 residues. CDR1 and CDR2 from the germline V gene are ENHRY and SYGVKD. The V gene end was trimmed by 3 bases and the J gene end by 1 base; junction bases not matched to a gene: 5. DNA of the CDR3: TGTGCCATCAGTGAATCAGGGGGATTTAACTATGGCTACACCTTC. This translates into CAISESGGFNYGYTF.

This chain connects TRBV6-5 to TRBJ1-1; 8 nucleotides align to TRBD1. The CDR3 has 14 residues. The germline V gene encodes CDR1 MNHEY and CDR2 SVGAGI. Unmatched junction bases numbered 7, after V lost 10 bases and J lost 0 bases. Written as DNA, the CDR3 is TGTGCCACCCGGGTGGACAGGGTGAACACTGAAGCTTTCTTT. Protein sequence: CATRVDRVNTEAFF.

The CDR3, as DNA: TGCGCCAGCAGCCAAGAGGGACTAGCGGGGGGAACAGATACGCAGTATTTT. Encoded protein: CASSQEGLAGGTDTQYF. V gene TRBV4-1 combines with J gene TRBJ2-3; TRBD2 matches 15 bases. V shed 0 bases, J shed 3 bases, and the junction held 1 base outside the gene matches. CDR1 and CDR2 from the germline V gene are MGHRA and YSYEKL. The CDR3 runs to 17 residues.

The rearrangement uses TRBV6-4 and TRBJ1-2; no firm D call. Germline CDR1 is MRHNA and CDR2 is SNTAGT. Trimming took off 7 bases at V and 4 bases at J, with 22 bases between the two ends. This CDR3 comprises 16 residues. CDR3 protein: CASTLVGQAQLYGYTF. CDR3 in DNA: TGTGCCAGCACCCTGGTCGGCCAGGCCCAGCTCTATGGCTACACCTTC.

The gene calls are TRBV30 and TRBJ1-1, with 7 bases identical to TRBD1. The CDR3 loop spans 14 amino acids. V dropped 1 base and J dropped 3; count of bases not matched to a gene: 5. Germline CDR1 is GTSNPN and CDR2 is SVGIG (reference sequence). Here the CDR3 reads CAWSEGTVDTEAFF. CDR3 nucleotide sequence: TGTGCCTGGAGTGAGGGGACAGTGGACACTGAAGCTTTCTTT.

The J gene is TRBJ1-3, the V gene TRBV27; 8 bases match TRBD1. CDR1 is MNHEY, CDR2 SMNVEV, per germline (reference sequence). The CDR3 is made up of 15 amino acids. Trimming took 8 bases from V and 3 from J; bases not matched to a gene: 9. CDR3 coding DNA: TGTGCCAGCGGTCCAGGGGGCAAGGTTGGAAACACCATATATTTT. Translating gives CASGPGGKVGNTIYF.

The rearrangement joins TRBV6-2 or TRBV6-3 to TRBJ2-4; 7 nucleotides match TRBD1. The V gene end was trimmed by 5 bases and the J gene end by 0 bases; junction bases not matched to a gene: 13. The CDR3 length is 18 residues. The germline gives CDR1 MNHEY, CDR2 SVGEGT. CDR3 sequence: CASSPQLDRVLAKNIQYF. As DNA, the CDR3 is TGTGCCAGCAGTCCCCAGCTTGACAGGGTTCTAGCCAAAAACATTCAGTACTTC.